Included here is one T cell receptor beta chain sequence, with context. V lost 8 bases, J lost 5 bases, and 9 bases stayed unmatched. This CDR3 has 14 residues. Germline V lookup: CDR1 SNHLY, CDR2 FYNNEI. This record comes from a study of PD-L1 blockade in urothelial cancer. Synthetic TCR analog templates were spiked into each PCR. Only in-frame clones appear in the TCRdb table, and some are missing; sequencing was by immunoSEQ multiplex PCR. Of about 100,000 clones listed, over 75% are singletons. The chain has TRBV2 and TRBJ2-5; the match to TRBD2 covers 9 bases. This clonotype originated in a man aged 50 or older with urothelial cancer. The sample was PBMCs, taken around atezolizumab (anti-PD-L1) treatment. CDR3 nucleotide sequence: TGTGCCAGCGGAGGCGGGAGGGCCTTGGAGACCCAGTACTTC. Amino acid sequence: CASGGGRALETQYF.